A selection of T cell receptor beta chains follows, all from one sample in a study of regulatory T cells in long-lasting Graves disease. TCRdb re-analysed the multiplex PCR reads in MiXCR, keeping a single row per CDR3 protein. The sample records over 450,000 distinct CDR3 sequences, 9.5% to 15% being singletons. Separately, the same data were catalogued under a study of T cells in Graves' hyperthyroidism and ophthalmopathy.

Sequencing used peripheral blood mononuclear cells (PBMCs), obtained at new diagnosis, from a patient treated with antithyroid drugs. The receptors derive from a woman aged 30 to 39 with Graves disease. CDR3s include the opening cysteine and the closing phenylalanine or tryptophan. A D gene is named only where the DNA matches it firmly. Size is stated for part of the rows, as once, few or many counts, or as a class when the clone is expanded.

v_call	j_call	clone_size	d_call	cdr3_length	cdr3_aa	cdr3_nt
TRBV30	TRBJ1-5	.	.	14	CAWSKSTVSMPQHF	TGTGCCTGGAGCAAATCGACAGTCTCAATGCCCCAGCATTTT
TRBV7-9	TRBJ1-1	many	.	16	CASSFPIRGMNTEAFF	TGTGCCAGCAGCTTTCCGATACGGGGAATGAACACTGAAGCTTTCTTT
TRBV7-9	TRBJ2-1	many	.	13	CAEGASSYNEQFF	TGTGCAGAAGGTGCCAGCTCCTACAATGAGCAGTTCTTC
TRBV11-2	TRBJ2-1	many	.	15	CASSFGREWYNEQFF	TGTGCCAGCAGCTTTGGACGGGAGTGGTACAATGAGCAGTTCTTC
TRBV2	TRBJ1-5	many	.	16	CASSEARFRGNQPQHF	TGTGCCAGCAGTGAAGCACGGTTCAGGGGCAATCAGCCCCAGCATTTT
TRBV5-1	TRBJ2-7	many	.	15	CASSSEGWGFDEQYF	TGCGCCAGCAGCTCGGAGGGTTGGGGATTCGACGAGCAGTACTTC
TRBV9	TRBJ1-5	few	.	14	CASSVGGLDQPQHF	TGTGCCAGCAGCGTAGGGGGCCTCGATCAGCCCCAGCATTTT
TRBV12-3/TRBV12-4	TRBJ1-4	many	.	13	CASRTQGGEKLFF	TGTGCCAGCAGGACACAGGGAGGTGAAAAACTGTTTTTT
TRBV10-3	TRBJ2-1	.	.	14	CAISERGSYNEQFF	TGTGCCATCAGTGAGAGGGGGTCTTACAATGAGCAGTTCTTC
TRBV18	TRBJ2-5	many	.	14	CASSAQTGQETQYF	TGTGCCAGCTCAGCGCAAACAGGACAAGAGACCCAGTACTTC
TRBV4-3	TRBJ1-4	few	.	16	CASSQDSFDSDGKLFF	TGCGCCAGCAGCCAAGATTCATTCGACTCCGACGGAAAACTGTTTTTT